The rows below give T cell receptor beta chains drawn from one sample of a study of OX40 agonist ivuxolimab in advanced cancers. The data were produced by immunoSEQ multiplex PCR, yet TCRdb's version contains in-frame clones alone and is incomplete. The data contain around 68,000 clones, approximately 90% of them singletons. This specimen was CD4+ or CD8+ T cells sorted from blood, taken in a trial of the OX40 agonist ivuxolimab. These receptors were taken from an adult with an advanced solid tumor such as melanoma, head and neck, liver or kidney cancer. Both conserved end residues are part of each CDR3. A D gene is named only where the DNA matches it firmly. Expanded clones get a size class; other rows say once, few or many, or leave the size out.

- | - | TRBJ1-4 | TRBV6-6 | TGTGCCAGCAGCCTGAGGGGTGGGGCCACTAATGAAAAACTGTTTTTT | CASSLRGGATNEKLFF
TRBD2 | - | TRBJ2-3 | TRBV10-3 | TGTGCCATCAGTGAACTAGCGGGGGGCGGCACAGATACGCAGTATTTT | CAISELAGGGTDTQYF
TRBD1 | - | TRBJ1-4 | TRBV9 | TGTGCCAGCAGCAAGGGACAGGGGGGAAATGGAGGTGAAAAACTGTTTTTT | CASSKGQGGNGGEKLFF
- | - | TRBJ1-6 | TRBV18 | TGTGCCAGCTCACCAGGAGGCGAATCCGGTTCACCCCTCCACTTT | CASSPGGESGSPLHF
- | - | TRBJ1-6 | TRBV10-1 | TGCGCCAGCCGCCAGGACCCTCACCCACCCCTCCACTTT | CASRQDPHPPLHF
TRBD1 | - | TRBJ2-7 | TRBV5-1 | TGCGCCAGCAGTCCGTTAGGGGGGACAGGGCTCTACGAGCAGTACTTC | CASSPLGGTGLYEQYF
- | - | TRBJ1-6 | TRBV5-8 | TGTGCCAGCAGCTTCTCAGGGGCCTATAATTCACCCCTCCACTTT | CASSFSGAYNSPLHF
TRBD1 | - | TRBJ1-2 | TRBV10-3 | TGTGCCATCAGCCAGGACAGGGAGTATGGCTACACCTTC | CAISQDREYGYTF
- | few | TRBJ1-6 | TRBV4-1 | TGCGCCAGCAGCCAAGCGGCATCCCCGGGAGATTCACCCCTCCACTTT | CASSQAASPGDSPLHF
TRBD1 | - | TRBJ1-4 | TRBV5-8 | TGTGCCAGCAGCATAGGACAGGGCCTTGTCGAAAAACTGTTTTTT | CASSIGQGLVEKLFF
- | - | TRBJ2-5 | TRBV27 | TGTGCCAGCAGCCGACCGGGTGTGGGGGAGACCCAGTACTTC | CASSRPGVGETQYF
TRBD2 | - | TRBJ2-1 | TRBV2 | TGTGCCAGCAGTGGACTAGCGTTTGAGCAGTTCTTC | CASSGLAFEQFF
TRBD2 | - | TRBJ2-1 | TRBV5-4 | TGTGCCAGCAGCCTAGCAGGACTAGCGGGTACCAATGAGCAGTTCTTC | CASSLAGLAGTNEQFF
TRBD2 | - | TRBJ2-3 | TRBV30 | TGTGCCTGGAGTGGATATAGCGGGGGCGGGACAGATACGCAGTATTTT | CAWSGYSGGGTDTQYF
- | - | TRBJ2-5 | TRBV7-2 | TGTGCCAGCAGGGGTAGGGGGGGCAAAGCAGAGACCCAGTACTTC | CASRGRGGKAETQYF
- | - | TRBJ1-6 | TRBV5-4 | TGTGCCAGTCAGTATTCTGGATATAATTCACCCCTCCACTTT | CASQYSGYNSPLHF
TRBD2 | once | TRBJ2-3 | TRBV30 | TGTGCCTGGAGGAGTAGCGGGAGTGGGGATACGCAGTATTTT | CAWRSSGSGDTQYF
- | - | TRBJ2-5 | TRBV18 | TGTGCCAGCTCACCACCGAGCCAGGCGGAGACCCAGTACTTC | CASSPPSQAETQYF
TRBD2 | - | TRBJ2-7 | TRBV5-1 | TGCGCCAGCAGCTTGGTTTCTAGCGGGAGTTACGAGCAGTACTTC | CASSLVSSGSYEQYF
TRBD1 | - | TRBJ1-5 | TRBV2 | TGTGCCAGCAGTGAAGGACAGGGAAATCAGCCCCAGCATTTT | CASSEGQGNQPQHF
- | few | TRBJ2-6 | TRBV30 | TGTGGGGGGGCCAGCTCTGGGGCCAACGTCCTGACTTTC | CGGASSGANVLTF
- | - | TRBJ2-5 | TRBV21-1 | TGTGCCAGCAGCAAACCGCCCGGTGTCCAAGAGACCCAGTACTTC | CASSKPPGVQETQYF
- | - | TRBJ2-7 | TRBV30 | TGTGCCTGGAGTCCCCAGAGACCCCCCTACGAGCAGTACTTC | CAWSPQRPPYEQYF
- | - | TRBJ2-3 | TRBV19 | TGTGCCAGTAGAGTAGGCCCCAGCACAGATACGCAGTATTTT | CASRVGPSTDTQYF
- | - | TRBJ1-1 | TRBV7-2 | TGTGCCAGCAGCTTAGAGCAGGGGCCGAATTATGAAGCTTTCTTT | CASSLEQGPNYEAFF
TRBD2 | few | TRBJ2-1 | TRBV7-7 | TGTGCTAGCAGCTCCGGACTAGCGGGAGTAGAAAGGGAGCAGTTCTTC | CASSSGLAGVEREQFF
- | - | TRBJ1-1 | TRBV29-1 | TGCAGCGTTACACCCCCGACAGGAGAAAACACTGAAGCTTTCTTT | CSVTPPTGENTEAFF
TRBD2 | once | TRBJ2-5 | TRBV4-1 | TGCGCCAGCAGCCAGAATAGCGGGAGTATATCGGAGACCCAGTACTTC | CASSQNSGSISETQYF
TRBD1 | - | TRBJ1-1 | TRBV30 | TGTGCCTGGAGTGTAGGGGGCCACATGAACACTGAAGCTTTCTTT | CAWSVGGHMNTEAFF
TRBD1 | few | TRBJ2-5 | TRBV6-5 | TGTGCCAGCAGTTACTTAGGGACAGCGCAAGAGACCCAGTACTTC | CASSYLGTAQETQYF
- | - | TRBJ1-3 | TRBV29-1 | TGCAGCGTCAGGGAAACTGGAAACACCATATATTTT | CSVRETGNTIYF
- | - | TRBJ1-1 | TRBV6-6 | TGTGCCAGCAGTTGGAGACAGGTGAACACTGAAGCTTTCTTT | CASSWRQVNTEAFF
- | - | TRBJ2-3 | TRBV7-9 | TGTGCCAGCAGGAAAGGGGCCGCAGATACGCAGTATTTT | CASRKGAADTQYF
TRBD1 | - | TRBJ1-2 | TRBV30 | TGTGCCTGGAGTGTAGGACAGGGGGCTGGCTATGGCTACACCTTC | CAWSVGQGAGYGYTF
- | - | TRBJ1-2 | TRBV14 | TGTGCCAGCAGCCCGGGCAGGGCGGTTGGCTACACCTTC | CASSPGRAVGYTF
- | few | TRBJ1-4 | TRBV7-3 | TGTGCCAGCAGCTTTTTTTGGGAGGATGAAAAACTGTTTTTT | CASSFFWEDEKLFF
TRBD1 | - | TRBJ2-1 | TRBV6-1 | TGTGCCAGCAGTGAAGCGGGGACAGGGATCAATGAGCAGTTCTTC | CASSEAGTGINEQFF
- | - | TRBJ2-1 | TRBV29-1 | TGCAGCGTTGACAGGACTTACAATGAGCAGTTCTTC | CSVDRTYNEQFF